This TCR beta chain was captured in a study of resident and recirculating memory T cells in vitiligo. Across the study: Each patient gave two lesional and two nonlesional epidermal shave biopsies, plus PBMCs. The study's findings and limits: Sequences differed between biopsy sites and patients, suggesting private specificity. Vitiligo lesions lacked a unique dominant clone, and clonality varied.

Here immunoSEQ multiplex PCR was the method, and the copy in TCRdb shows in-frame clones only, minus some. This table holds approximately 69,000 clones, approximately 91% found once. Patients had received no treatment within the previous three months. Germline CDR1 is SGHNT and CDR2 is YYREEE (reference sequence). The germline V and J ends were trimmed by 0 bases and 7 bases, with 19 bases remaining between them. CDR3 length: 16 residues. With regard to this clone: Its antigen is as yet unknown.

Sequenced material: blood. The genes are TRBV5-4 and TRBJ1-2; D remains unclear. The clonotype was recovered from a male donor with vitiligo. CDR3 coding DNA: TGTGCCAGCAGCTTGGATGGGTTCGATCTCGCGGGTGGCTACACCTTC. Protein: CASSLDGFDLAGGYTF.